Each of the 16 T cell receptor beta chains below was sequenced from the same sample in a study of beta chain features in type 1 diabetes. For these receptors, no antigen is known. Points from the study as a whole: Type 1 diabetes patients had TCRB CDR3s that were shorter (moderately but significantly so) in all four CD4+ subsets.

Investigators reverse transcribed all isolated RNA, so they sequenced expressed TCRB transcripts. TCRdb's table, derived via immunoSEQ multiplex PCR, lists solely in-frame clones and lacks some. The sample has around 240,000 clones; roughly 17% are singletons. Sequenced sample: naive CD4+ T cells from blood. These receptors were collected from a man aged 25 to 40 with type 1 diabetes.

V usage is TRBV9 and J usage is TRBJ1-1; D remains unclear. The CDR3 is made up of 13 amino acids. Germline CDR1 is SGDLS and CDR2 is YYNGEE. Trimming removed 3 bases at V and 3 bases at J, with 9 bases between. CDR3 sequence (DNA): TGTGCCAGCAGCGCCGAGAGGGACACTGAAGCTTTCTTT. It translates to CASSAERDTEAFF.

This sequence joins TRBV29-1 and TRBJ1-1; D is unresolved. Germline values: CDR1 SQVTM, CDR2 ANQGSEA. The CDR3 loop spans 13 amino acids. V was clipped by 3 bases and J by 0 bases, with 8 bases between them. The CDR3 reads CSVEQVLNTEAFF. In nucleotides, the CDR3 is TGCAGCGTTGAGCAGGTTCTGAACACTGAAGCTTTCTTT.

This clone was seen a few times. CDR3 region: CASRVAGANVLTF. As DNA, the CDR3 is TGTGCCAGCAGGGTAGCTGGGGCCAACGTCCTGACTTTC. The chain combines TRBV6-5 with TRBJ2-6, with D unclear. The V end was cut by 6 bases, the J end by 2 bases, with 5 bases between. This CDR3 has 13 amino acids. Germline assignment: CDR1 MNHEY and CDR2 SVGAGI.

The V gene is TRBV29-1, the J gene TRBJ2-5; no firm D call. From germline, CDR1 is SQVTM and CDR2 ANQGSEA. Trimming took 5 bases from V and 3 from J, leaving 16 bases between them. The CDR3 is 14 residues long. The CDR3 reads CSVPNGHAEETQYF. In nucleotides, the CDR3 is TGCAGCGTTCCAAATGGGCACGCCGAAGAGACCCAGTACTTC.

This rearrangement joins TRBV4-2 to TRBJ2-3; D unclear. The CDR3 totals 13 residues. V gave up 0 bases and J gave up 1 base, with 2 bases separating them. Germline V gene lookup returns CDR1 LGHNA and CDR2 YNFKEQ. In DNA form, the CDR3 reads TGTGCCAGCAGCCAAGAGGGCACAGATACGCAGTATTTT. Protein product: CASSQEGTDTQYF.

The rearrangement links TRBV29-1 to TRBJ1-2, with D hard to call. This CDR3 is 13 amino acids long. Germline V gene data show CDR1 as SQVTM and CDR2 as ANQGSEA. V gave up 4 bases and J gave up 5 bases, with 14 bases separating them. CDR3 sequence reads: CSVGDTPGYGYTF. CDR3 nucleotides: TGCAGCGTTGGGGATACCCCCGGGTATGGCTACACCTTC.

V and J are TRBV7-2 and TRBJ2-7, with no clear D. Trimming removed 1 base at V and 1 base at J, with 11 bases between. The CDR3 has 15 amino acids. CDR1 is SGHTA and CDR2 is FQGNSA in the germline V gene. The CDR3 sequence: CASSLVPGESYEQYF. The CDR3 coding sequence is TGTGCCAGCAGCTTAGTCCCCGGAGAATCCTACGAGCAGTACTTC.

This clone appeared a few times. This CDR3 reads CASSQNPTDTQYF. The CDR3 nucleotides read TGTGCCAGCAGCCAAAATCCCACAGATACGCAGTATTTT. The chain combines TRBV7-2 with TRBJ2-3; D call uncertain. V gave up 5 bases and J gave up 2 bases, with 8 bases separating them. CDR1 SGHTA and CDR2 FQGNSA come from the germline V gene. The CDR3 has 13 residues.

The genes are TRBV10-3 and TRBJ2-7; the match to TRBD2 covers 7 bases. The V segment lost 0 bases and the J segment 3 bases; nucleotides outside the gene matches: 2. Germline V gene sequence: CDR1 ENHRY, CDR2 SYGVKD. The CDR3 runs 14 residues. Here the CDR3 DNA reads TGTGCCATCAGTGAGTCGACTAGCTTCTACGAGCAGTACTTC. Translation: CAISESTSFYEQYF.

This clone has just a few counts. V usage is TRBV18 and J usage is TRBJ2-5; weak D call: TRBD1 (6 bases). Trimming shortened V by 3 bases and J by 5 bases, and 13 bases separated the two germline ends. This CDR3 spans 14 amino acids. Germline-derived CDR1 and CDR2 are KGHSH and LQKENI. The CDR3 sequence is CASSPLTGQETQYF. Here the CDR3 DNA reads TGTGCCAGCTCACCGCTCACAGGGCAGGAGACCCAGTACTTC.

The CDR3 DNA reads TGTGCCAGCAGCCGCTCCGGGACTAGCGGGAAGACCCAGTACTTC. Encoded protein: CASSRSGTSGKTQYF. The chain links TRBV7-9 to TRBJ2-5, with 13 bases fitting TRBD2. Germline V gene lookup returns CDR1 SEHNR and CDR2 FQNEAQ (reference sequence). V lost 5 bases to trimming and J lost 6 bases; unmatched junction nucleotides: 6. The CDR3 has 15 residues.

Notes on this clone: This sample includes further DNA sequences coding for the same CDR3. The CDR3 DNA reads as TGTGCCAGCAGCTCGGGCACAGATACGCAGTATTTT. Translation gives CASSSGTDTQYF. The V and J genes are TRBV7-3 and TRBJ2-3; no definite D call. The CDR3 sequence is 12 residues long. V shed 4 bases and J shed 1 base, with 3 bases lying between them. Germline V gene data show CDR1 as SGHTA and CDR2 as FQGTGA.

This chain connects TRBV10-3 to TRBJ2-1; 14 bases line up with TRBD2. J lost 8 bases, V lost 3 bases, and 3 bases had no gene match. Germline values: CDR1 ENHRY, CDR2 SYGVKD. The CDR3 sequence is 15 residues long. CDR3 nucleotides: TGTGCCATCAGTGACGGGACTAGCGGGAGTCATGAGCAGTTCTTC. It specifies CAISDGTSGSHEQFF.

This clone was observed a handful of times. The CDR3 DNA is TGTGCCAGCAGCCCCAGGCCGGGGCGGTCGACTGAAGCTTTCTTT. Encoded protein: CASSPRPGRSTEAFF. The rearrangement links TRBV2 to TRBJ1-1; D might be TRBD1 (5 bases). Germline values: CDR1 SNHLY, CDR2 FYNNEI. Trimming cost V 6 bases and J 5 bases, with 19 bases left between them. This CDR3 has 15 amino acids.

The chain links TRBV7-2 to TRBJ2-1, with D possibly matching TRBD1 (6 bases). Germline V gives CDR1 SGHTA, CDR2 FQGNSA. This CDR3 has 13 residues. V was clipped by 4 bases and J by 4 bases, with 8 bases between them. CDR3 protein: CASSSQGYNEQFF. The DNA for the CDR3 is TGTGCCAGCAGCTCACAGGGTTACAATGAGCAGTTCTTC.

This clone was counted a few times. The chain is built from TRBV29-1 and TRBJ1-2; D may be TRBD1 (6 bases). V lost 6 bases and J 4 bases, leaving 15 bases between the germline ends. Germline V gene sequence: CDR1 SQVTM, CDR2 ANQGSEA. The CDR3 is 13 amino acids. The CDR3 sequence: CSVVRGSGYGYTF. The CDR3 DNA sequence: TGCAGCGTCGTCAGGGGCAGCGGCTATGGCTACACCTTC.